These T cell receptor beta chains were read from a single sample in a study of T cell responses to AZD1222 COVID-19 vaccine. Clones were sequenced by immunoSEQ multiplex PCR, and TCRdb holds only the in-frame ones, with some missing. Here the sample spans approximately 100,000 clones, about 93% being singletons. The material sequenced was peripheral blood, taken on day 0 of AZD1222 vaccination. These receptors came from an adult in good health. CDR3s include the opening cysteine and the closing phenylalanine or tryptophan. A D gene is named only where the DNA matches it firmly.

v_gene,d_gene,CDR3aa
TRBV4-1,TRBD1,CASSQPRDRANEKLFF
TRBV3-1/TRBV3-2,.,CASSQDSGLSGYTF
TRBV25-1,TRBD1,CASSESKAGGGETQYF
TRBV5-6,.,CASSLEGGYTF
TRBV6-4,.,CATDDGNTNEKLFF
TRBV18,TRBD1,CASSPEQGARTTFF
TRBV6-5,TRBD2,CASMAGTSNTGELFF
TRBV2,.,CASSERTGTYEQYF
TRBV11-2,TRBD1,CASSLMGQDYNEQFF
TRBV29-1,TRBD2,CSVDRLADNEQFF
TRBV7-9,.,CASMGFGKGGDNSPLHF
TRBV5-1,TRBD1,CASSLGDSTNYGYTF
TRBV5-1,.,CASSDEDRDEAFF
TRBV19,.,CASSTLSGQSNEQFF
TRBV2,.,CASTPQGSYGYTF
TRBV4-3,.,CASSQDGRGVTEAFF
TRBV4-1,.,CASSPGASGTKRPPFF
TRBV5-1,.,CASSSDPSTEAFF
TRBV25-1,.,CASSEYGTEFRGYTF
TRBV19,.,CASSETVYGYTF
TRBV2,.,CASNFLADTQYF
TRBV4-1,TRBD1,CASSRATGENTEAFF
TRBV2,TRBD1,CASSDNRGPTLRGNTIYF
TRBV11-3,.,CASSPGVFHGYTF
TRBV18,.,CASSPRKVGMNTEAFF
TRBV7-2,.,CASSLTNAGSGNTIYF
TRBV6-5,.,CASSRGYSEAFF
TRBV7-3,.,CASGRDMNTEAFF
TRBV14,.,CASSLTDSVAKNIQYF
TRBV2,TRBD1,CASRDRGRSGEKLFF
TRBV4-2,TRBD2,CASSPEGLADSYEQYF
TRBV9,.,CASSVAQGDGNTIYF
TRBV10-3,.,CAISGVREEYNEQFF
TRBV4-3,.,CASSQVPETSGNTIYF
TRBV6-4,TRBD1,CASRGQAADTEAFF
TRBV7-2,TRBD2,CASSVKGGAGELFF
TRBV5-8,.,CASSRTVFYEQYF
TRBV5-1,.,CASSLAGSQETQYF
TRBV6-5,.,CASIWGANQPQHF
TRBV9,TRBD1,CASSTGDRDTEAFF
TRBV5-6,TRBD1,CASSQTGAYGYTF
TRBV19,.,CASSSQGRDQPQHF
TRBV7-2,TRBD2,CASSSASGRAGEQYF
TRBV6-4,TRBD1,CASSREQGDTQYF
TRBV29-1,.,CSGWNTEAFF
TRBV5-4,.,CASSLLGSGEKLFF
TRBV19,.,CATSHGTEAFF
TRBV28,TRBD1,CASSPRTGRLWETQYF
TRBV7-8,.,CASSLVGGAVSTGNTIYF
TRBV6-2/TRBV6-3,TRBD1,CASSQNLQGGAEAFF
TRBV6-4,TRBD2,CASSVGGDPDTQYF
TRBV11-2,.,CASSRGAGPGNTIYF